These T cell receptor beta chains were read from a single sample in a study of CD8 T cells in Susac syndrome. Using its own MiXCR run on the immunoSEQ multiplex PCR reads, TCRdb lists one record per CDR3 protein. Of 250,000 to 300,000 distinct CDR3 sequences in the sample, 70% to 90% were seen once. Source material: CD8+ T cells from PBMCs. Receptor source: a human donor with multiple sclerosis. Each CDR3 is given with its conserved first and last residue. D genes are given only for firm matches. Not every row has a clone size; where given, it reads once, few, many or a size class.

TRBJ2-7 TRBD1 few 18 TRBV12-3/TRBV12-4 CASSLIARMGTGGYEQYF TGTGCCAGCAGTTTGATTGCGCGGATGGGGACAGGGGGGTACGAGCAGTACTTC
TRBJ1-2 TRBD1 NA 16 TRBV5-6 CASSYPRDRVIYGYTF TGTGCCAGCAGCTACCCCAGGGACAGGGTCATCTATGGCTACACCTTC
TRBJ1-1 TRBD1 NA 18 TRBV19 CASSIDSGTGSMNTEAFF TGTGCCAGTAGTATAGACTCCGGGACAGGGAGCATGAACACTGAAGCTTTCTTT
TRBJ2-1 NA once 16 TRBV28 CASSKSWDPPYNEQFF TGTGCCAGCAGTAAATCTTGGGACCCTCCCTACAATGAGCAGTTCTTC
TRBJ1-2 NA NA 17 TRBV11-2 CASSLGGSVRQNYGYTF TGTGCCAGCAGCTTAGGGGGATCGGTGCGACAGAACTATGGCTACACCTTC
TRBJ2-1 TRBD2 NA 14 TRBV4-1 CASSHRLAGDEQFF TGCGCCAGCAGCCACCGCTTAGCGGGAGATGAGCAGTTCTTC
TRBJ2-5 NA NA 13 TRBV29-1 CSVDARAQETQYF TGCAGCGTTGACGCGAGAGCGCAAGAGACCCAGTACTTC
TRBJ2-2 TRBD1 NA 16 TRBV7-9 CASSSPGQGSAGELFF TGTGCCAGCAGCTCACCGGGACAGGGATCGGCCGGGGAGCTGTTTTTT
TRBJ1-1 NA once 13 TRBV19 CASSAEGRTEAFF TGTGCCAGTAGCGCGGAAGGTAGGACTGAAGCTTTCTTT
TRBJ2-3 TRBD1 NA 18 TRBV9 CASSVGQDRGWSTDTQYF TGTGCCAGCAGCGTAGGTCAGGACAGGGGCTGGAGCACAGATACGCAGTATTTT
TRBJ2-3 NA NA 14 TRBV7-9 CASSLAQGSRTQYF TGTGCCAGCAGCTTAGCCCAGGGGTCCAGGACGCAGTATTTT
TRBJ2-7 NA NA 13 TRBV10-3 CAIRIGTDYEQYF TGTGCCATCAGGATAGGGACGGACTACGAGCAGTACTTC
TRBJ1-2 NA NA 17 TRBV13 CASSSVGGARPYDGYTF TGTGCCAGCAGTTCCGTAGGAGGGGCCCGCCCATACGATGGCTACACCTTC
TRBJ2-5 TRBD2 NA 19 TRBV12-3/TRBV12-4 CASSSLPGEAGGPWETQYF TGTGCCAGCAGTTCCCTGCCGGGAGAAGCGGGAGGGCCATGGGAGACCCAGTACTTC
TRBJ2-7 NA NA 12 TRBV6-1 CASANLGQEQYF TGTGCCAGCGCCAACCTTGGGCAAGAGCAGTACTTC
TRBJ2-7 NA NA 13 TRBV30 CACQQGISYEQYF TGTGCCTGCCAACAGGGAATCTCCTACGAGCAGTACTTC
TRBJ2-5 TRBD1 NA 14 TRBV27 CASSLTRGLETQYF TGTGCCAGCAGTTTAACCAGGGGGTTAGAGACCCAGTACTTC
TRBJ2-7 NA once 12 TRBV12-3/TRBV12-4 CASTWGAYEQYF TGTGCCAGCACCTGGGGAGCCTACGAGCAGTACTTC
TRBJ2-7 NA NA 13 TRBV5-4 CANQEGPGYEQYF TGTGCCAACCAGGAGGGCCCTGGATACGAGCAGTACTTC
TRBJ1-4 NA NA 15 TRBV9 CASSVEAGLNEKLFF TGTGCCAGCAGCGTAGAGGCAGGATTGAATGAAAAACTGTTTTTT
TRBJ2-2 NA NA 14 TRBV30 CAWMGAPNTGELFF TGTGCCTGGATGGGGGCCCCGAACACCGGGGAGCTGTTTTTT
TRBJ2-2 NA NA 15 TRBV12-3/TRBV12-4 CAVLPDRANTGELFF TGTGCCGTCCTACCGGATCGAGCGAACACCGGGGAGCTGTTTTTT